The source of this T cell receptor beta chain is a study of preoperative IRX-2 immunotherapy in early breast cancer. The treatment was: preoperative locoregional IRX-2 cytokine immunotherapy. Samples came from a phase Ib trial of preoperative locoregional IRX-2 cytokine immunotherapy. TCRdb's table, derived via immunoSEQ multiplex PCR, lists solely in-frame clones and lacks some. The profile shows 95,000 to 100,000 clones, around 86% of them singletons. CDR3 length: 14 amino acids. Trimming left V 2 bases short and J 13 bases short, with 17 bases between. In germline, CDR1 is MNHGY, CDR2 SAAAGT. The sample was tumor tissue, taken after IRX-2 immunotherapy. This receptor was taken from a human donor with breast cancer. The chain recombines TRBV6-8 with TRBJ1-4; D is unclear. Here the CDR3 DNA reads TGTGCCAGCAGTTACAGGTCGACCGCGGAGGGACTGTTTTTT. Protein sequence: CASSYRSTAEGLFF.